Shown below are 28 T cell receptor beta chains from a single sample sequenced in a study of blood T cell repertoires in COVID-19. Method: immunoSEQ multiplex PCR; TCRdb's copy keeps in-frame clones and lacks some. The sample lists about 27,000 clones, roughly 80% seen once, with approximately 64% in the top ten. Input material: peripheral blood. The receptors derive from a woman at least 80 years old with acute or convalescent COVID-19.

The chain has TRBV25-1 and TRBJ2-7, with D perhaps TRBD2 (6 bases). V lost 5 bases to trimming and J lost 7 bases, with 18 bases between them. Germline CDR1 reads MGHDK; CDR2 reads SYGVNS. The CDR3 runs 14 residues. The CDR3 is CASSLTGPGEEQYF. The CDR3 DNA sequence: TGTGCCAGCAGTCTTACGGGGCCGGGGGAGGAGCAGTACTTC.

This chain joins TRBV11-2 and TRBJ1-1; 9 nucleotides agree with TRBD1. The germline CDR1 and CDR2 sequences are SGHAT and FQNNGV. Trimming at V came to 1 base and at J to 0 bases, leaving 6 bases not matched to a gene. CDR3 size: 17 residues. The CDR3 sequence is CASSLAPGQGMNTEAFF. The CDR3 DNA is TGTGCCAGCAGCTTAGCTCCGGGACAGGGTATGAACACTGAAGCTTTCTTT.

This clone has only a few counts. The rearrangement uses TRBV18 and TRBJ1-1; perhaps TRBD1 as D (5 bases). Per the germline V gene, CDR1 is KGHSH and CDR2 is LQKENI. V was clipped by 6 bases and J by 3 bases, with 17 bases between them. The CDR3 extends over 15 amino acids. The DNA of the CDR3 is TGTGCCAGCTCGCGGGCGCAGGAGGGGTACACTGAAGCTTTCTTT. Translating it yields CASSRAQEGYTEAFF.

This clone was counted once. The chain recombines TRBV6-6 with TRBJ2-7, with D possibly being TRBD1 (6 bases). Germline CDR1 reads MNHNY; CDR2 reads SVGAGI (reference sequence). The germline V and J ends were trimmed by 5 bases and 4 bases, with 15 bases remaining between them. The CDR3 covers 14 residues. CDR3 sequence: CASSPTGQGYEQYF. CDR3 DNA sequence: TGTGCCAGCAGTCCCACAGGGCAAGGATACGAGCAGTACTTC.

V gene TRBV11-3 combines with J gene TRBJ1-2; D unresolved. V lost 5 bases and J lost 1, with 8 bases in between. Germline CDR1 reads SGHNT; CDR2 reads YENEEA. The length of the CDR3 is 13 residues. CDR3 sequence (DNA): TGTGCCAGCAGCCCCCATGTTAACTATGGCTACACCTTC. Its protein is CASSPHVNYGYTF.

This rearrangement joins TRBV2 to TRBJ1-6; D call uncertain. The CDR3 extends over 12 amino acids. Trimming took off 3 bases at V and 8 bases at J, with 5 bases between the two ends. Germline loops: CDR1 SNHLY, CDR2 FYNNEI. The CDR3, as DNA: TGTGCCAGCAGTGACCAGTATTCACCCCTCCACTTT. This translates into CASSDQYSPLHF. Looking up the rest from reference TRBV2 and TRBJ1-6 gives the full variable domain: EPEVTQTPSHQVTQMGQEVILRCVPISNHLYFYWYRQILGQKVEFLVSFYNNEISEKSEIFDDQFSVERPDGSNFTLKIRSTKLEDSAMYFCASSDQYSPLHFGNGTRLTVT.

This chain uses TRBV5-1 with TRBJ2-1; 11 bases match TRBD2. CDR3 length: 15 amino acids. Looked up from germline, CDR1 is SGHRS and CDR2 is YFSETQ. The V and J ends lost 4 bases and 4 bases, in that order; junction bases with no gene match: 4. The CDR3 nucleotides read TGCGCCAGCAGCCCAGGGACTAGCGGTTACAATGAGCAGTTCTTC. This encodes CASSPGTSGYNEQFF.

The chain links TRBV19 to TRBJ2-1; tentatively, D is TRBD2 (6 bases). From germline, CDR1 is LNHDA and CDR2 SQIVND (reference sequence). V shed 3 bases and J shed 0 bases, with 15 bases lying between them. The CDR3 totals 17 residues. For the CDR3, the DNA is TGTGCCAGTAGTATGATAGCCGGGGGACGCTCCTACAATGAGCAGTTCTTC. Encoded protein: CASSMIAGGRSYNEQFF.

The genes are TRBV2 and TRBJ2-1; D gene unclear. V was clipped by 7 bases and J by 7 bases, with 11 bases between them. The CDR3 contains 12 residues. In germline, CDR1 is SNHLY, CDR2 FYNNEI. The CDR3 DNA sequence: TGTGCCAGCAACCGAGTTTTGAATGAGCAGTTCTTC. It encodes CASNRVLNEQFF.

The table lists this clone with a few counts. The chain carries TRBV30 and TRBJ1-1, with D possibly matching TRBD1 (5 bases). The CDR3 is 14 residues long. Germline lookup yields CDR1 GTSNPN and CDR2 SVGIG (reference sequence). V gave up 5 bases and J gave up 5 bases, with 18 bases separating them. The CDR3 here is CAWGRTGPGTEAFF. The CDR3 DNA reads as TGTGCCTGGGGCCGAACGGGCCCAGGGACTGAAGCTTTCTTT. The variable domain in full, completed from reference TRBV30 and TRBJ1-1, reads SQTIHQWPATLVQPVGSPLSLECTVEGTSNPNLYWYRQAAGRGLQLLFYSVGIGQISSEVPQNLSASRPQDRQFILSSKKLLLSDSGFYLCAWGRTGPGTEAFFGQGTRLTVV.

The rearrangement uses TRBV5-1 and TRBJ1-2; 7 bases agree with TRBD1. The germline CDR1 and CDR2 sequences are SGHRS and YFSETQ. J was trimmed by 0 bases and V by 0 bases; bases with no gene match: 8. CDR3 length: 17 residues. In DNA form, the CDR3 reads TGCGCCAGCAGCTTGGCATTCGGGACAGATACTAACTATGGCTACACCTTC. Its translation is CASSLAFGTDTNYGYTF. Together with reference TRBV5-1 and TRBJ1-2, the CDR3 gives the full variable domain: KAGVTQTPRYLIKTRGQQVTLSCSPISGHRSVSWYQQTPGQGLQFLFEYFSETQRNKGNFPGRFSGRQFSNSRSEMNVSTLELGDSALYLCASSLAFGTDTNYGYTFGSGTRLTVV.

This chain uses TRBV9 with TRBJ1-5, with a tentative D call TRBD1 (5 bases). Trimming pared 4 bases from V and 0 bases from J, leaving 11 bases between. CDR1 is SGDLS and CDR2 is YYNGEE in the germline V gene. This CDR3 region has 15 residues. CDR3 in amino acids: CASSKDSYSNQPQHF. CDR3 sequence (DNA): TGTGCCAGCAGCAAAGACAGTTATAGCAATCAGCCCCAGCATTTT.

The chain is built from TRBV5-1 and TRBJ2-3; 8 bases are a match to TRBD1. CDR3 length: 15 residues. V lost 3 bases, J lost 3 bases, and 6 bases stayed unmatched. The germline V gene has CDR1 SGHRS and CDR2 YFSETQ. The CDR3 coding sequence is TGCGCCAGCAGCTGGGTGGACAGGGAAACAGATACGCAGTATTTT. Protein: CASSWVDRETDTQYF.

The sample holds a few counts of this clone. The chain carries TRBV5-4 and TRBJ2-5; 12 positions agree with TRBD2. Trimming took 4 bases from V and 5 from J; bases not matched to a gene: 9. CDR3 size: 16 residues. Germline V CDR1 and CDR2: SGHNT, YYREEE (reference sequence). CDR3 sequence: CASSTTSGGLRETQYF. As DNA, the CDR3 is TGTGCCAGCAGCACGACTAGCGGGGGCCTTCGGGAGACCCAGTACTTC.

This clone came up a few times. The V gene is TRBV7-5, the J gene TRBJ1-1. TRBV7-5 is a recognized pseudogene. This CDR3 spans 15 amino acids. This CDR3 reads CARSLAGWGGNEAFF. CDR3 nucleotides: TGTGCCAGAAGCTTAGCGGGTTGGGGAGGTAATGAAGCTTTCTTT.

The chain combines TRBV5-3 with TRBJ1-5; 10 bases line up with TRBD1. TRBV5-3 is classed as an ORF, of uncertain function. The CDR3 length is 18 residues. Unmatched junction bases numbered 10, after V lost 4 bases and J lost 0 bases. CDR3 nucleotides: TGTGCCAGAAGCGGGGACAGGGGAATGGGGTATAGCAATCAGCCCCAGCATTTT. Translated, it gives CARSGDRGMGYSNQPQHF.

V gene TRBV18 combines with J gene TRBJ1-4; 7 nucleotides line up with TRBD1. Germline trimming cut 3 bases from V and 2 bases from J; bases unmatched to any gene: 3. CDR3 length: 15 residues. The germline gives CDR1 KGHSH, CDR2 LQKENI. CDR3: CASSPQGQTNEKLFF. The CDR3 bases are TGTGCCAGCTCACCGCAGGGACAGACTAATGAAAAACTGTTTTTT.

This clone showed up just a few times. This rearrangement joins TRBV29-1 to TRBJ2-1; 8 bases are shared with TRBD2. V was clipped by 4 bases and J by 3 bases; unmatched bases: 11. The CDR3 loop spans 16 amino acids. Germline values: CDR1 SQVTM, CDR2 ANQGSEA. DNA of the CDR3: TGCAGCGTTGTTCGGGAGGGCCTCCCATACTACAATGAGCAGTTCTTC. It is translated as CSVVREGLPYYNEQFF.

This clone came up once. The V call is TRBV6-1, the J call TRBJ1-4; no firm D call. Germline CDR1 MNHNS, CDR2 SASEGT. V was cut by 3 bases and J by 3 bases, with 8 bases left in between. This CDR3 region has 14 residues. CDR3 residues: CASSERRANEKLFF. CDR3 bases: TGTGCCAGCAGTGAGAGGAGAGCTAATGAAAAACTGTTTTTT.

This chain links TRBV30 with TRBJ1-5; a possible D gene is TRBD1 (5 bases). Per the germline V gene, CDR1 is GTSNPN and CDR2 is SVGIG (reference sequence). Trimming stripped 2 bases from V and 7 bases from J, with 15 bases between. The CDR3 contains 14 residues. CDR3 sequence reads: CAWSSRDLEQPQHF. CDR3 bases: TGTGCCTGGAGTTCCCGGGACTTAGAACAGCCCCAGCATTTT.

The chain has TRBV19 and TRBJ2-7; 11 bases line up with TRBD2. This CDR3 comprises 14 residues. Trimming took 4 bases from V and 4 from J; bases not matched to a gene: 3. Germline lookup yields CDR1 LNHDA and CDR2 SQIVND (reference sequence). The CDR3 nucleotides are TGTGCCAGTAGTAAGGGACTAGCGGTTTACGAGCAGTACTTC. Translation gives CASSKGLAVYEQYF.

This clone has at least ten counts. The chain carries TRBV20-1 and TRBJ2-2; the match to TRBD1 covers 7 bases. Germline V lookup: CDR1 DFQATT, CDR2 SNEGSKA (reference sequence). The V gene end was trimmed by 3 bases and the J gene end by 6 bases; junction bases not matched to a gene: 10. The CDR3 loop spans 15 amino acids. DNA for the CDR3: TGCAGTGCTAGTACCGACAGGGTAGGGGCCGGGGAGCTGTTTTTT. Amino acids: CSASTDRVGAGELFF.

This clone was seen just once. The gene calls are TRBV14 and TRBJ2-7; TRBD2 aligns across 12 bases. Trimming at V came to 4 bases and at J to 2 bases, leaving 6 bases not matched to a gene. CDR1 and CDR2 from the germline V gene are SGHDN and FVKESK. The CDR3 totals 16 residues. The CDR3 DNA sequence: TGTGCCAGCAGCCCTCTCCTAGCGGGAGGGACCTACGAGCAGTACTTC. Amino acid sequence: CASSPLLAGGTYEQYF.

CDR3 residues: CASSLMSPSVDNEQFF. For the CDR3, the DNA is TGTGCCAGCAGCTTAATGAGTCCGTCGGTAGACAATGAGCAGTTCTTC. The chain recombines TRBV11-2 with TRBJ2-1; unclear D gene. There are 16 residues in the CDR3. Trimming pared 2 bases from V and 5 bases from J, leaving 16 bases between. Germline loops: CDR1 SGHAT, CDR2 FQNNGV.

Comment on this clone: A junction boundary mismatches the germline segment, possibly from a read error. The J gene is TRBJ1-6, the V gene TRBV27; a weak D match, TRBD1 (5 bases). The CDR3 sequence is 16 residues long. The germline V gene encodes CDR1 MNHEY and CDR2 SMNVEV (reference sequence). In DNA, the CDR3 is TGTGCCAGCAGTTCCGGATCAGGGATGATTGATTCACCCCCCCACTTT. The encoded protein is CASSSGSGMIDSPPHF.

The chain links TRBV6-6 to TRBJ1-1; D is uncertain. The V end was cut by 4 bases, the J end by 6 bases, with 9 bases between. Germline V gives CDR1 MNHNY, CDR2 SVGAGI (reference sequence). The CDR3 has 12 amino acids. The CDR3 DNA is TGTGCCAGCAGTTCTAACGGGGCTGAAGCTTTCTTT. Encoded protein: CASSSNGAEAFF.

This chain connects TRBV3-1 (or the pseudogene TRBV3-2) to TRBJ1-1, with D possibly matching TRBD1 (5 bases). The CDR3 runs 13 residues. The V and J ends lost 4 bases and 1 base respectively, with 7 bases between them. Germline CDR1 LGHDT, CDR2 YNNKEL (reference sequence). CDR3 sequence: CASSRGGNTEAFF. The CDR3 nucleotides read TGTGCCAGCAGCCGCGGGGGGAACACTGAAGCTTTCTTT.

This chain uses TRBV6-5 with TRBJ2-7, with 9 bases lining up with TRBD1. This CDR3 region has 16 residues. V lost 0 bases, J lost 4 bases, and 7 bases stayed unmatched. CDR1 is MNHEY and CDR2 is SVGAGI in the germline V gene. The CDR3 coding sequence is TGTGCCAGCAGTTACTCGACAACAGGGGGCTTTTACGAGCAGTACTTC. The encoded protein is CASSYSTTGGFYEQYF.